The 25 T cell receptor beta chains listed next were all sequenced from one sample in a study of T cell responses to AZD1222 COVID-19 vaccine. Generated by immunoSEQ multiplex PCR, the TCRdb table keeps only in-frame clones and is missing some. The table shows 150,000 to 200,000 clones, with about 89% occurring only once. Sequencing used peripheral blood, obtained 28 days after the second AZD1222 dose. The receptors here all came from an adult who received the AZD1222 COVID-19 vaccine.

In its sample, this clone was seen a few times. The chain employs TRBV29-1 and TRBJ1-4; D call uncertain. Germline CDR1 SQVTM, CDR2 ANQGSEA. V was shortened by 3 bases and J by 8 bases, with 13 bases between the two germline ends. This CDR3 has 13 residues. The CDR3 sequence: CSVELPGNEKLFF. CDR3 nucleotide sequence: TGCAGCGTTGAGCTCCCGGGGAACGAAAAACTGTTTTTT.

The chain has TRBV9 and TRBJ1-4; possibly TRBD1 for D (5 bases). Trimming left V 0 bases short and J 8 bases short, with 14 bases between. Germline V gene sequence: CDR1 SGDLS, CDR2 YYNGEE. The CDR3 sequence is 15 residues long. In DNA, the CDR3 is TGTGCCAGCAGCGTAGAAGGGCAGGGAGGCGAAAAACTGTTTTTT. Amino acid sequence: CASSVEGQGGEKLFF.

J is TRBJ1-2 and V is TRBV3-1 (or the pseudogene TRBV3-2); possibly TRBD1 for D (6 bases). CDR3 length: 13 residues. V lost 6 bases to trimming and J lost 7 bases, with 15 bases between them. Germline CDR1 LGHDT, CDR2 YNNKEL (reference sequence). CDR3 sequence: CASSPLGASGYTF. CDR3 in DNA: TGTGCCAGCAGTCCCCTGGGGGCTTCTGGCTACACCTTC.

The chain is built from TRBV9 and TRBJ1-2, with 9 bases fitting TRBD1. CDR1 and CDR2 from the germline V gene are SGDLS and YYNGEE. Trimming took 0 bases from V and 7 from J; bases not matched to a gene: 4. CDR3 length: 14 amino acids. This chain's CDR3 is CASSVGQGESGYTF. As DNA, the CDR3 is TGTGCCAGCAGCGTAGGACAGGGGGAGTCTGGCTACACCTTC.

This chain uses TRBV6-1 with TRBJ2-1; D remains unclear. Between the trimmed V and J ends, which lost 3 bases and 5 bases, there was a span of 8 bases. CDR3 length equals 13 residues. CDR1 and CDR2 from the germline V gene are MNHNS and SASEGT. The CDR3 DNA follows: TGTGCCAGCAGTGACAGTCAGCACAATGAGCAGTTCTTC. Translation: CASSDSQHNEQFF.

The CDR3 nucleotides are TGTGCCAGCAGCTACAGGGGGCGGGATTCACCCCTCCACTTT. Translated: CASSYRGRDSPLHF. The chain carries TRBV5-5 and TRBJ1-6; 9 bases match TRBD1. After removal of 3 bases from V and 8 bases from J, the junction contained 3 bases not matched to a gene. CDR3 size: 14 residues. Germline CDR1 is SGHKS and CDR2 is YYEKEE (reference sequence). The full variable domain, its missing parts supplied by reference TRBV5-5 and TRBJ1-6, is DAGVTQSPTHLIKTRGQQVTLRCSPISGHKSVSWYQQVLGQGPQFIFQYYEKEERGRGNFPDRFSARQFPNYSSELNVNALLLGDSALYLCASSYRGRDSPLHFGNGTRLTVT.

This chain links TRBV24-1 with TRBJ2-1; D is ambiguous. Trimming stripped 3 bases from V and 6 bases from J, with 14 bases between. Germline V gene data show CDR1 as KGHDR and CDR2 as SFDVKD. This CDR3 has 15 amino acids. CDR3 region: CATSDAAEASNEQFF. CDR3 sequence (DNA): TGTGCCACCAGTGATGCGGCAGAAGCGAGCAATGAGCAGTTCTTC.

The rearrangement uses TRBV6-5 and TRBJ2-1; the match to TRBD2 covers 8 bases. V was pared by 11 bases and J by 2 bases, with 5 bases of the junction left unmatched. Germline lookup yields CDR1 MNHEY and CDR2 SVGAGI. The CDR3 is made up of 13 amino acids. The chain's CDR3 is CASRGGAYNEQFF. CDR3 coding DNA: TGTGCCTCCCGGGGGGGGGCCTACAATGAGCAGTTCTTC.

The chain links TRBV5-1 to TRBJ2-3; D is possibly TRBD2 (6 bases). There are 17 residues in the CDR3. The V gene's germline CDR1 is SGHRS and CDR2 YFSETQ. Trimming left V 0 bases short and J 1 base short, with 15 bases between. The CDR3 region is CASSLGSGKRGTDTQYF. CDR3 in DNA: TGCGCCAGCAGCTTGGGGTCCGGAAAGCGGGGCACAGATACGCAGTATTTT. Combining the CDR3 with reference TRBV5-1 and TRBJ2-3 gives the whole variable domain KAGVTQTPRYLIKTRGQQVTLSCSPISGHRSVSWYQQTPGQGLQFLFEYFSETQRNKGNFPGRFSGRQFSNSRSEMNVSTLELGDSALYLCASSLGSGKRGTDTQYFGPGTRLTVL.

The chain recombines TRBV7-2 with TRBJ2-7, with a possible D match to TRBD2 (5 bases). Germline CDR1 is SGHTA and CDR2 is FQGNSA. This CDR3 region has 13 residues. With 1 base removed from V and 5 bases from J, the gap between germline ends came to 9 bases. CDR3 coding DNA: TGTGCCAGCAGCTTAGAACCTAGCCACGAGCAGTACTTC. It is translated as CASSLEPSHEQYF.

The V and J genes are TRBV24-1 and TRBJ2-2; D could derive from TRBD1 or TRBD2 (5 bases each). With 4 bases removed from V and 4 bases from J, the gap between germline ends came to 9 bases. Germline CDR1 reads KGHDR; CDR2 reads SFDVKD. The CDR3 consists of 14 residues. CDR3 sequence (DNA): TGTGCCACCAGTGACGGGACCCTCACCGGGGAGCTGTTTTTT. It translates to CATSDGTLTGELFF.

Turning to this clone: A read error may explain this, as a much larger clone is one base away. This chain uses TRBV7-2 with TRBJ2-1; D gene unclear. The CDR3 is 11 amino acids. Trimming took 3 bases from V and 5 from J, leaving 2 bases between them. Germline V CDR1 and CDR2: SGHTA, FQGNSA. The CDR3 loop is CASSFHNEQFF. CDR3 bases: TGTGCCAGCAGCTTCCACAATGAGCAGTTCTTC.

The chain couples TRBV5-6 to TRBJ2-5; no firm D call. Germline values: CDR1 SGHDT, CDR2 YYEEEE. This CDR3 region has 15 residues. Trimming shortened V by 5 bases and J by 2 bases, and 16 bases separated the two germline ends. The CDR3 spells CASRVRRVYQETQYF. In DNA, the CDR3 is TGTGCCAGCAGAGTTAGAAGGGTTTATCAAGAGACCCAGTACTTC.

The genes are TRBV4-1 and TRBJ2-7; D is perhaps TRBD2 (5 bases). The CDR3 totals 14 residues. CDR1 is MGHRA and CDR2 is YSYEKL in the germline V gene. V dropped 1 base and J dropped 2 bases, with 9 bases sitting between them. DNA of the CDR3: TGCGCCAGCAGCCAAGCTGCGGGCCCCTACGAGCAGTACTTC. It yields the protein CASSQAAGPYEQYF.

The chain has TRBV2 and TRBJ1-5; perhaps TRBD1 as D (6 bases). This CDR3 region has 15 residues. V was pared by 0 bases and J by 7 bases, with 13 bases between. Germline lookup yields CDR1 SNHLY and CDR2 FYNNEI. This chain's CDR3 is CASSEAGRGKQPQHF. DNA of the CDR3: TGTGCCAGCAGTGAAGCGGGGAGGGGGAAACAGCCCCAGCATTTT.

V and J are TRBV6-5 and TRBJ1-2; D is possibly TRBD1 (5 bases). This CDR3 has 14 residues. V shed 6 bases and J shed 3 bases, with 14 bases lying between them. Germline CDR1 and CDR2: MNHEY and SVGAGI. CDR3 DNA sequence: TGTGCCAGCAGGACGGGGCACAGATACTATGGCTACACCTTC. Its protein product is CASRTGHRYYGYTF.

CDR3 bases: TGTGCCAGCAGCCTTACTCTGGGGGGGGGAGGCACAGATACGCAGTATTTT. Translated, it gives CASSLTLGGGGTDTQYF. The chain uses TRBV3-1 (or the pseudogene TRBV3-2) and TRBJ2-3; 7 bases line up with TRBD2. This CDR3 is built from 17 residues. V was clipped by 4 bases and J by 1 base; unmatched bases: 11. The germline V gene encodes CDR1 LGHDT and CDR2 YNNKEL (reference sequence).

The CDR3 DNA follows: TGTGCCAGCAGCCTGACCGGTGGCTTTAGGGGCACTGAAGCTTTCTTT. Translated, it gives CASSLTGGFRGTEAFF. The genes are TRBV7-3 and TRBJ1-1; tentatively, D is TRBD1 (5 bases). The CDR3 is 16 amino acids. Trimming pared 5 bases from V and 4 bases from J, leaving 20 bases between. Germline V gene lookup returns CDR1 SGHTA and CDR2 FQGTGA.

In DNA, the CDR3 is TGTGCCAGCAGCCTCAACAGGGACCCCTCTGGAAACACCATATATTTT. This sequence encodes CASSLNRDPSGNTIYF. V gene TRBV4-2 combines with J gene TRBJ1-3; a possible D gene is TRBD1 (6 bases). Germline lookup yields CDR1 LGHNA and CDR2 YNFKEQ. Deletions cut 4 bases from V and 0 bases from J, with 13 bases between. This CDR3 region has 16 residues.

The gene calls are TRBV19 and TRBJ2-7; D is possibly TRBD2 (5 bases). CDR3 length: 11 amino acids. CDR1 is LNHDA, CDR2 SQIVND, per germline (reference sequence). Trimming pared 4 bases from V and 9 bases from J, leaving 10 bases between. CDR3 coding DNA: TGTGCCAGTAGTACCGACCGGGGGCAGTACTTC. It encodes CASSTDRGQYF.

In this sample, this clone turned up a few times. The genes are TRBV5-1 and TRBJ1-4; 12 bases match TRBD1. The CDR3 is 18 residues long. Germline-derived CDR1 and CDR2 are SGHRS and YFSETQ. The V gene end was trimmed by 4 bases and the J gene end by 2 bases; junction bases not matched to a gene: 9. The CDR3: CASSESRDRGRTNEKLFF. CDR3 coding DNA: TGCGCCAGCAGCGAGTCCCGGGACAGGGGGCGGACTAATGAAAAACTGTTTTTT.

This chain connects TRBV10-3 to TRBJ1-2; no firm D call. The CDR3 length is 14 residues. Germline V gene sequence: CDR1 ENHRY, CDR2 SYGVKD. Between the trimmed V and J ends, which lost 6 bases and 8 bases, there was a span of 19 bases. The CDR3 is CAIRGVQDLYGYTF. CDR3 nucleotides: TGTGCCATCAGAGGCGTGCAGGACCTATACGGCTACACCTTC.

The chain has TRBV3-1 (or the pseudogene TRBV3-2) and TRBJ2-1; TRBD1 might be the D (8 bases). The germline CDR1 and CDR2 sequences are LGHDT and YNNKEL (reference sequence). CDR3 length: 15 amino acids. Trimming removed 6 bases from V and 2 bases from J, with 14 bases in between. The CDR3 nucleotides read TGTGCCAGCAGTTCACAGGGGGGGACCTACAATGAGCAGTTCTTC. Translated: CASSSQGGTYNEQFF.

The rearrangement joins TRBV7-2 to TRBJ1-2, with D perhaps matching TRBD1 (5 bases). CDR3 length: 16 amino acids. Trimming cost V 1 base and J 0 bases, with 12 bases left between them. From germline, CDR1 is SGHTA and CDR2 FQGNSA. The CDR3 spells CASSLGGAVSNYGYTF. The CDR3 DNA is TGTGCCAGCAGCTTAGGGGGCGCGGTCTCTAACTATGGCTACACCTTC.

The gene calls are TRBV7-2 and TRBJ1-1; D remains unclear. Trimming shortened V by 2 bases and J by 0 bases, and 10 bases separated the two germline ends. Per the germline V gene, CDR1 is SGHTA and CDR2 is FQGNSA. The CDR3 spans 15 residues. CDR3: CASSLNGRLNTEAFF. CDR3 DNA: TGTGCCAGCAGCTTAAACGGCAGGCTGAACACTGAAGCTTTCTTT. Looking up the rest from reference TRBV7-2 and TRBJ1-1 gives the full variable domain: GAGVSQSPSNKVTEKGKDVELRCDPISGHTALYWYRQSLGQGLEFLIYFQGNSAPDKSGLPSDRFSAERTGGSVSTLTIQRTQQEDSAVYLCASSLNGRLNTEAFFGQGTRLTVV.